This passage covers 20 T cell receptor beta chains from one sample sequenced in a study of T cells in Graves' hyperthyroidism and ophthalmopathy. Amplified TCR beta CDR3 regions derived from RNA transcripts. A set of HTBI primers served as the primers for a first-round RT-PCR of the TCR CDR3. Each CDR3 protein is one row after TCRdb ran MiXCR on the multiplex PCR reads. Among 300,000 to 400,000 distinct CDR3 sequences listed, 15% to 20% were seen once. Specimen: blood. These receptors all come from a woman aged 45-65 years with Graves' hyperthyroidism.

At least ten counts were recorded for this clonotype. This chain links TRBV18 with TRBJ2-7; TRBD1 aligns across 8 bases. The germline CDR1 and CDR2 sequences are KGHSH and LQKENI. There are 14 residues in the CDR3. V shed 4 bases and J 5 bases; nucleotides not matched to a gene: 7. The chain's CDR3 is CASSQRTGWDEQYF. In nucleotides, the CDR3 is TGTGCCAGCTCACAAAGGACAGGGTGGGACGAGCAGTACTTC. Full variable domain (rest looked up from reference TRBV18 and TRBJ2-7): NAGVMQNPRHLVRRRGQEARLRCSPMKGHSHVYWYRQLPEEGLKFMVYLQKENIIDESGMPKERFSAEFPKEGPSILRIQQVVRGDSAAYFCASSQRTGWDEQYFGPGTRLTVT.

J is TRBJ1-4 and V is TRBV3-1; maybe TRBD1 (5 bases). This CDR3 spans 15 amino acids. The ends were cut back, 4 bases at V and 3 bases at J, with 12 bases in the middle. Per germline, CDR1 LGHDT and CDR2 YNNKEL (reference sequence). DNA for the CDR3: TGTGCCAGCAGCCCTCAGGGAAAGTCTAATGAAAAACTGTTTTTT. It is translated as CASSPQGKSNEKLFF.

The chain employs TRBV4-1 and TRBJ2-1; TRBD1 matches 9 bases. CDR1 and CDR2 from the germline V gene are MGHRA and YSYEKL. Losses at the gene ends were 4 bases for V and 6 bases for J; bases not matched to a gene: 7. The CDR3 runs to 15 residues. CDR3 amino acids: CASSPIGDRANEQFF. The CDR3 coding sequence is TGCGCCAGCAGCCCTATCGGGGACAGGGCCAATGAGCAGTTCTTC.

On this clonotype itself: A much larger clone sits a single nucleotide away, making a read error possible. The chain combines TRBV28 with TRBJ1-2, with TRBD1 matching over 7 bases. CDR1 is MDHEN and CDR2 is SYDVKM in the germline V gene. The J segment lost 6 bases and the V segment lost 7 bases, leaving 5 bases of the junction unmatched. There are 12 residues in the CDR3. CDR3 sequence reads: CASIMTGHGYTF. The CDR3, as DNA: TGTGCCAGCATTATGACAGGGCATGGCTACACCTTC.

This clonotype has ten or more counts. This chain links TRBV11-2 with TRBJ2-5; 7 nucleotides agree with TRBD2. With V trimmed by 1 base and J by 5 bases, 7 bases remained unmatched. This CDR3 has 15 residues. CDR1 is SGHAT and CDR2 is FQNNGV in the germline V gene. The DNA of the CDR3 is TGTGCCAGCAGCTTAGTGGGCGGGAGTAGGGAGACCCAGTACTTC. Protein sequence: CASSLVGGSRETQYF.

DNA for the CDR3: TGTGCCAGCAGTGAAGCAGGGGCAGGTCTCGCCTATGGCTACACCTTC. This translates into CASSEAGAGLAYGYTF. The rearrangement links TRBV6-1 to TRBJ1-2; perhaps TRBD1 as D (5 bases). The CDR3 contains 16 residues. Trimming took 0 bases from V and 4 from J, leaving 15 bases between them. Looked up from germline, CDR1 is MNHNS and CDR2 is SASEGT.

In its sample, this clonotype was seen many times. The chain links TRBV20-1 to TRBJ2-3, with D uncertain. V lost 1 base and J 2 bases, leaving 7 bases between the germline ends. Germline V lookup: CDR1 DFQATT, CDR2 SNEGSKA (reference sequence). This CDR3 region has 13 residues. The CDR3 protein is CSARVPNTDTQYF. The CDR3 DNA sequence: TGCAGTGCTAGAGTCCCTAACACAGATACGCAGTATTTT.

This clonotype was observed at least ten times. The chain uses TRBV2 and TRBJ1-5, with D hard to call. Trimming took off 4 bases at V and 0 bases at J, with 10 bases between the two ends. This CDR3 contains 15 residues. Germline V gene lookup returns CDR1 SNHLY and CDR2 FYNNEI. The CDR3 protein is CASSVAGYSNQPQHF. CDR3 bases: TGTGCCAGCAGTGTGGCGGGTTATAGCAATCAGCCCCAGCATTTT. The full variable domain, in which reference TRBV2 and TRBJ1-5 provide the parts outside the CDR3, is EPEVTQTPSHQVTQMGQEVILRCVPISNHLYFYWYRQILGQKVEFLVSFYNNEISEKSEIFDDQFSVERPDGSNFTLKIRSTKLEDSAMYFCASSVAGYSNQPQHFGDGTRLSIL.

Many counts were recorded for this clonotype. The CDR3 protein is CASSFLGGRGQFF. In DNA form, the CDR3 reads TGTGCCAGCAGCTTTTTGGGGGGCCGGGGGCAGTTCTTC. This sequence joins TRBV11-2 and TRBJ2-1; D may be TRBD1 or TRBD2 (6 bases each). Trimming cost V 3 bases and J 12 bases, with 15 bases left between them. Germline V gene lookup returns CDR1 SGHAT and CDR2 FQNNGV. The CDR3 is made up of 13 amino acids.

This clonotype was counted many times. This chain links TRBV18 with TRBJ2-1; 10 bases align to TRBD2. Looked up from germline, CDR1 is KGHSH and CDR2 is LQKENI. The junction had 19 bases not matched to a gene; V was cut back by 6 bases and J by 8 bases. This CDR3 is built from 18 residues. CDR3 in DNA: TGTGCCAGCTCGAAGCTAGCGGGAGCATCTCATTCTTTTGATGAGCAGTTCTTC. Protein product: CASSKLAGASHSFDEQFF.

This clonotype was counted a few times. The DNA of the CDR3 is TGTGCCAGCAGCTGGGGACAGAATCAGCCCCAGCATTTT. Amino acids: CASSWGQNQPQHF. This rearrangement joins TRBV5-6 to TRBJ1-5; 7 positions agree with TRBD1. The CDR3 is 13 amino acids. Germline CDR1 reads SGHDT; CDR2 reads YYEEEE. V dropped 3 bases and J dropped 4; count of bases not matched to a gene: 1.

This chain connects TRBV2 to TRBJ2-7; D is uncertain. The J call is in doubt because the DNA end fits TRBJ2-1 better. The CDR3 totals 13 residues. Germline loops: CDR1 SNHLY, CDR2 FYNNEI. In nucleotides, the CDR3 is TGTGCCAGCTTGAGAGACTCATCCTACGAGCAGTTCTTC. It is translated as CASLRDSSYEQFF.

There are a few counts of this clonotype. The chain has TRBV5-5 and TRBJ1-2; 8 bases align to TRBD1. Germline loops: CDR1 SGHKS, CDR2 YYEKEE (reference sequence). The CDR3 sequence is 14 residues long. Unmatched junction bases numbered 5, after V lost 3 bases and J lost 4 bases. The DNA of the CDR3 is TGTGCCAGCAGCTCCCGGACAGGGTCCTATGGCTACACCTTC. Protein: CASSSRTGSYGYTF.

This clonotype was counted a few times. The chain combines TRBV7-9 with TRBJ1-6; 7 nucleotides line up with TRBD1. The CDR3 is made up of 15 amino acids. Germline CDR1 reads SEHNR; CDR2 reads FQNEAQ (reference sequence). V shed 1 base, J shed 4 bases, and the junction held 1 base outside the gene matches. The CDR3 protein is CASSLGQGYNSPLHF. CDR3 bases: TGTGCCAGCAGCTTAGGACAGGGTTATAATTCACCCCTCCACTTT.

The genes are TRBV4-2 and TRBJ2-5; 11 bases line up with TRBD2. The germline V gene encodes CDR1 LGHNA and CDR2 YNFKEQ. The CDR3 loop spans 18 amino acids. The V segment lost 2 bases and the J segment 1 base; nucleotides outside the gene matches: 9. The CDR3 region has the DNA TGTGCCAGCAGCCAACCGGGACTAGCGGAGGGGGCCCAAGAGACCCAGTACTTC. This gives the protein CASSQPGLAEGAQETQYF.

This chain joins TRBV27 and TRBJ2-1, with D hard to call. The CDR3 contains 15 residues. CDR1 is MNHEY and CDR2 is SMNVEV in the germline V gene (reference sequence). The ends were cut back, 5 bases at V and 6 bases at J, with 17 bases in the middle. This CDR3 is CASSPTLGSFNEQFF. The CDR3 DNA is TGTGCCAGCAGTCCGACTCTAGGGTCGTTCAATGAGCAGTTCTTC.

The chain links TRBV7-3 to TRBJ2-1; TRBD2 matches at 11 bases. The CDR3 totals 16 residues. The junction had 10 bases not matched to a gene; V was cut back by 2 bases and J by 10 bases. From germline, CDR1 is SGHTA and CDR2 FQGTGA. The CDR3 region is CASSLSPSGRLGEQFF. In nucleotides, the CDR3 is TGTGCCAGCAGCTTATCCCCTAGCGGGAGGCTCGGGGAGCAGTTCTTC.

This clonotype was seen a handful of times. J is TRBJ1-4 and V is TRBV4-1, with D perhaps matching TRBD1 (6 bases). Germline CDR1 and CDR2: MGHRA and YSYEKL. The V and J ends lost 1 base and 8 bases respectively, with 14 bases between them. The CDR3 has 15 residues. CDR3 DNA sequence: TGCGCCAGCAGCCAAGTACCAGGGGCGCAGGAAAAACTGTTTTTT. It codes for CASSQVPGAQEKLFF.

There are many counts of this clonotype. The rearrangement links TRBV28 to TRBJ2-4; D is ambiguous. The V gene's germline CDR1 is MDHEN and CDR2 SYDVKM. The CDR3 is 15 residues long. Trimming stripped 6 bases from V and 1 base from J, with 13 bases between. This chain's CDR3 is CASRQMEEAKNIQYF. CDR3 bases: TGTGCCAGCAGGCAGATGGAAGAGGCCAAAAACATTCAGTACTTC.

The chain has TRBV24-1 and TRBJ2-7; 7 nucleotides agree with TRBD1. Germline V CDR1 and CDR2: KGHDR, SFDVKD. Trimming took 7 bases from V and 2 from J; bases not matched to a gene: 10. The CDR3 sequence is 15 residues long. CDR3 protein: CATRDWGQGAYEQYV. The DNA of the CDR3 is TGTGCCACCAGGGACTGGGGGCAGGGGGCCTACGAGCAGTACGTC.